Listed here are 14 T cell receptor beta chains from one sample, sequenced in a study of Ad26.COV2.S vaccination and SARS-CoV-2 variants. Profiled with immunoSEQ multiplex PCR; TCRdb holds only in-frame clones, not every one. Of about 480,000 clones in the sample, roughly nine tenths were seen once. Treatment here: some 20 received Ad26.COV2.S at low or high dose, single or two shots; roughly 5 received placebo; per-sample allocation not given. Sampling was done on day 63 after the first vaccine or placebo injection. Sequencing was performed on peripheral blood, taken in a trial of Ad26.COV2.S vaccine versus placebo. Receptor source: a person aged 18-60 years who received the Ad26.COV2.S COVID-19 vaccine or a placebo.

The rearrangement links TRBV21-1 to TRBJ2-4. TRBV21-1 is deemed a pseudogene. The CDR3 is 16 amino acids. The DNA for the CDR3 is TGTGCCAGCAGGGGGGTTCCTCCATACCAGCAAAACATTCAGTACTTC. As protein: CASRGVPPYQQNIQYF.

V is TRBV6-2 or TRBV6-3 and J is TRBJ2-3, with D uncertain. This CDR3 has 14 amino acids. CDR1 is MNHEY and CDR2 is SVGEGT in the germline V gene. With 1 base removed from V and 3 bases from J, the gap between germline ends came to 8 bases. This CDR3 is CASSYFRLTDTQYF. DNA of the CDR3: TGTGCCAGCAGTTACTTCCGTCTAACAGATACGCAGTATTTT.

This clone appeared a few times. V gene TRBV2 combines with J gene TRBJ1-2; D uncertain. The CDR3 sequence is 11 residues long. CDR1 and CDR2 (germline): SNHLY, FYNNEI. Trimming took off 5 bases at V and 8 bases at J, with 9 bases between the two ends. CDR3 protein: CASSPSRGYTF. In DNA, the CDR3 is TGTGCCAGCAGTCCAAGTAGGGGCTACACCTTC.

The CDR3 sequence is CASSLGRAETQYF. CDR3 sequence (DNA): TGTGCCAGCTCCCTTGGCAGGGCTGAGACCCAGTACTTC. The chain recombines TRBV18 with TRBJ2-5; D may be TRBD1 (5 bases). Germline lookup yields CDR1 KGHSH and CDR2 LQKENI. With 6 bases removed from V and 5 bases from J, the gap between germline ends came to 13 bases. The CDR3 has 13 residues.

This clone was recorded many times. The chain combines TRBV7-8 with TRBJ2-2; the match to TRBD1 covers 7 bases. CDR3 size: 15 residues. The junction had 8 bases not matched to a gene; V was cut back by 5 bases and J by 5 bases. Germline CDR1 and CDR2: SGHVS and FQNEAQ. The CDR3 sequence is CASSIDRVETGELFF. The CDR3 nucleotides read TGTGCCAGCAGCATAGACAGGGTTGAGACCGGGGAGCTGTTTTTT.

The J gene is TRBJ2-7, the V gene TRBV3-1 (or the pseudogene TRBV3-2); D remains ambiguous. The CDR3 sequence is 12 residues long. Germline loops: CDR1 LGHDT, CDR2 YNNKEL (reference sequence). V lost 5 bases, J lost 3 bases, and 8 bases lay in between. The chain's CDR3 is CASSSSLYEQYF. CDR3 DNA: TGTGCCAGCAGCTCCAGCCTCTACGAGCAGTACTTC.

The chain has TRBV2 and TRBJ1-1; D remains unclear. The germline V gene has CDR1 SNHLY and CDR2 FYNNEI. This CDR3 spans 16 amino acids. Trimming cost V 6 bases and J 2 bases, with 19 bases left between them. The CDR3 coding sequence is TGTGCCAGCAGCCTCTACCAGGTGACGGGTAACACTGAAGCTTTCTTT. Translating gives CASSLYQVTGNTEAFF. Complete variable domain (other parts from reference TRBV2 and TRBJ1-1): EPEVTQTPSHQVTQMGQEVILRCVPISNHLYFYWYRQILGQKVEFLVSFYNNEISEKSEIFDDQFSVERPDGSNFTLKIRSTKLEDSAMYFCASSLYQVTGNTEAFFGQGTRLTVV.

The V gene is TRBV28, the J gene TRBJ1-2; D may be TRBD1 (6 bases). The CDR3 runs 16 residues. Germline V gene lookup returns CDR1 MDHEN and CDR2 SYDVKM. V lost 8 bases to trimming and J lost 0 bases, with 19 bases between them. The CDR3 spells CASGAGGPQSNYGYTF. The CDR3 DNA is TGTGCCAGCGGAGCGGGGGGGCCCCAATCTAACTATGGCTACACCTTC.

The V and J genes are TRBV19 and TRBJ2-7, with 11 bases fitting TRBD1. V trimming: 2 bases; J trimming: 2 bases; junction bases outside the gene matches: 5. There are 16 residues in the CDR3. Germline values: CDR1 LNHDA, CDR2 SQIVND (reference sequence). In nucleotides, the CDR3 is TGTGCCAGTAGTATACTACCGGGACAGGGGGCCTACGAGCAGTACTTC. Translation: CASSILPGQGAYEQYF.

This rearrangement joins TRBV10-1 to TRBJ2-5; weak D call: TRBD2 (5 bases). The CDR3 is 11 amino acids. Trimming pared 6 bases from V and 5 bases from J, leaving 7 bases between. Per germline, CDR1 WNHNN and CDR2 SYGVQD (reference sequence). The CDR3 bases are TGCGCCAGCAGCCCGGGGGAGACCCAGTACTTC. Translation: CASSPGETQYF.

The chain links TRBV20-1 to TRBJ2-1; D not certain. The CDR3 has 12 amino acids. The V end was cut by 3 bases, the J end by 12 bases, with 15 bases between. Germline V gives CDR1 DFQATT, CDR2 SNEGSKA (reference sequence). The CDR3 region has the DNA TGCAGTGCTAGTGCTGGCAGAAGTTTGCAGTTCTTC. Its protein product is CSASAGRSLQFF.

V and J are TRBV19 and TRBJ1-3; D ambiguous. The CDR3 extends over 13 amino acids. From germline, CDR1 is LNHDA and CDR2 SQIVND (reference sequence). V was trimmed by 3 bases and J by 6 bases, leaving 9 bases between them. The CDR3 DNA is TGTGCCAGTAGTATCGGAAGGGCAAACACCATATATTTT. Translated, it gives CASSIGRANTIYF.

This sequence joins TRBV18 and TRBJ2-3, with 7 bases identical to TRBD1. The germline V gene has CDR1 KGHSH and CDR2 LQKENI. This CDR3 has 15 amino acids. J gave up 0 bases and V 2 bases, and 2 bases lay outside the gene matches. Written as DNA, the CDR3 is TGTGCCAGCTCACCAGGACAGGCTAGCACAGATACGCAGTATTTT. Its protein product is CASSPGQASTDTQYF.

The CDR3 reads CASSLSGQGGGQPQHF. The CDR3 region has the DNA TGTGCCAGCAGTTTATCAGGACAGGGAGGGGGTCAGCCCCAGCATTTT. V gene TRBV27 combines with J gene TRBJ1-5; TRBD1 aligns across 8 bases. With V trimmed by 0 bases and J by 6 bases, 7 bases remained unmatched. The CDR3 sequence is 16 residues long. CDR1 is MNHEY, CDR2 SMNVEV, per germline (reference sequence).